This TCR beta chain emerged from a study of CD8+CD57+ T cells in acquired aplastic anemia (dated by TCRdb to the late 2010s). About the study as a whole: DNA extracted from sorted CD4+ and CD8+ cells had a mean of roughly 3.4 ug, with a range of roughly 0.2 to 27.4 ug. An average of approximately 10 million reads for CD4+ cells and 11 million to 13 million reads for CD8+ cells was obtained from healthy donor samples. What the authors observed across the whole study: Between patients and healthy controls, no significant difference in CD8+ Simpson's diversity was found (P=0.060). Although around 30 CD8+ CDR3 sequences were shared by patients and controls, these sequences appeared highly expressed in patients and within the immunodominant clones of patients.

With regard to this clonotype: What antigen it recognizes has not been identified. Base qualities are missing; no much larger clone stands one base away.

Profiling of TCR beta VDJ combinations and CDR3 sequences used genomic DNA as the template. An Illumina HiSeq 2000 was used for TCR repertoire sequencing. Under the source paper's analysis protocol: TRBV/TRBJ rearrangement plots, CDR3 size and DJ length profiles, and Simpson's diversity index were used to evaluate the repertoires. The most abundant DNA sequence in the deep sequencing data was taken as the immunodominant clone. CDR3 amino acid sequences were checked for sharing across subjects and were also compared against the VDJdb database and published repertoires. TCRdb trimmed public reads at Q25 via fastp, called clones via MiXCR and kept in-frame beta chains. For every CDR3 protein sequence, its rows merge into one entry that carries the most common genes and DNA. These V and J calls originate from TCRdb's pipeline instead of the authors' own analysis. The sample data list under 250,000 distinct CDR3 sequences, and 30% to 35% of these were observed just once. 1.1% of the sample is held by the ten biggest clonotypes.

The study deep-sequenced TCR repertoires of sorted CD4+ and CD8+ blood T cells from severe aplastic anemia patients and healthy subjects. Ficoll-Paque density gradient centrifugation was used to isolate peripheral blood mononuclear cells. CD4+ and CD8+ T cells were sorted by FACS or magnetic beads before DNA extraction. Reading the germline V gene (reference sequence) gives CDR1 LNHNV and CDR2 YYDKDF. V was cut back by 0 bases and J by 3 bases, leaving a gap of 10 bases between them. From the cysteine up to the phenylalanine, the CDR3 has a length of 15 residues. Kept here is only the CDR3 DNA, which spans 45 bases and is read in frame from base 1.

The chain links TRBV15 with TRBJ2-3; TRBD1 could be the D gene, as 5 bases match. Sequenced input: sorted CD4+, CD8+, or CD8+CD57+ T cells (not recorded which) from PBMCs. The origin of this receptor is a human donor in good health, serving as a control. Read as DNA, the sequence is TGTGCCACCAGCAGAGATGTCAGGGCAACAGATACGCAGTATTTT. Translated, this is CATSRDVRATDTQYF.